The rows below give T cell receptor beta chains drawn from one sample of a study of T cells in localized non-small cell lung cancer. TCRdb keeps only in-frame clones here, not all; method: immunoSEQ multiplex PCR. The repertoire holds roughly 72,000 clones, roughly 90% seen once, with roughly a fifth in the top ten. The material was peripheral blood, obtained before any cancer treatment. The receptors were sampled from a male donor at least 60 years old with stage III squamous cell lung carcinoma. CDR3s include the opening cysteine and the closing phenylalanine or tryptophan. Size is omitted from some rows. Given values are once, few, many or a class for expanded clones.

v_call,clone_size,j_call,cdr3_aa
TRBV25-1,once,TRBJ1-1,CASSGTVNTEAFF
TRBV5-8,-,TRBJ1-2,CASSLIPGGYTF
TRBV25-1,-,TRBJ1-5,CASSVYEMDQPQHF
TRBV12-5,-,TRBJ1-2,CASGFALGQGGYGYTF
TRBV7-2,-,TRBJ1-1,CASSLGTTGVAFF
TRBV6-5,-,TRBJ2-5,CASSYSRETQYF
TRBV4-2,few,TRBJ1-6,CASSQVADGDSPLHF
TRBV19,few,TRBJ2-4,CASSLYATTTRGTKNIQYF
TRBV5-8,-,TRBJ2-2,CASSLFRGTSNTGELFF
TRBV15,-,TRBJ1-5,CATSISLEAQHF
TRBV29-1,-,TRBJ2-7,CSVEGTGDYEQYF
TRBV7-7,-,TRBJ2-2,CASSLDIIGELFF
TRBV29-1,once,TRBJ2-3,CSVGDRAPSSF
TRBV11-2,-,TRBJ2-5,CASSLDFPVHQYF
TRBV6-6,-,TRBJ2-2,CASSYDGNTGELFF
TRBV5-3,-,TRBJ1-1,CASSLDQGSTEAFF
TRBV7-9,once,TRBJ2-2,CAVQDRELTGELFF
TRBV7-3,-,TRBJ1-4,CASSQGQGEKLFF
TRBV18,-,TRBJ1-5,CASSPQGSRDQPQHF